This TCR beta chain comes out of a study of control samples from healthy donors and cancer patients. Germline CDR1 reads SGDLS; CDR2 reads YYNGEE. The CDR3 is made up of 12 amino acids. V lost 1 base to trimming and J lost 8 bases, with 6 bases between them. This clone was counted only a few times. Some clones are missing from TCRdb's copy, which holds only in-frame ones; the method was immunoSEQ multiplex PCR. The sample lists 120,000 or so clones, more than 85% occurring once. V and J are TRBV9 and TRBJ2-2, with D unresolved. The sample was blood. The receptor was isolated from a man aged 18 to 30 in good health. The CDR3 sequence is CASSVLGGELFF. DNA of the CDR3: TGTGCCAGCAGCGTATTAGGTGGGGAGCTGTTTTTT.